This T cell receptor beta chain originates from a study of blood T cell repertoires in COVID-19. Method: immunoSEQ multiplex PCR; TCRdb's copy keeps in-frame clones and lacks some. This sample has about 300,000 clones, with around nine tenths found just once. Trimming took off 2 bases at V and 7 bases at J, with 27 bases between the two ends. From germline, CDR1 is GTSNPN and CDR2 SVGIG (reference sequence). The CDR3 is 19 residues long. This TCR came from a woman in her 30s with COVID-19, enrolled during active disease. The specimen sequenced was peripheral blood. The chain combines TRBV30 with TRBJ1-6; D gene ambiguous. The CDR3 coding sequence is TGTGCCTGGAGTTCGTTTTCGGGTTCCTTTATGAGTTTAAATTCACCCCTCCACTTT. Residues: CAWSSFSGSFMSLNSPLHF.